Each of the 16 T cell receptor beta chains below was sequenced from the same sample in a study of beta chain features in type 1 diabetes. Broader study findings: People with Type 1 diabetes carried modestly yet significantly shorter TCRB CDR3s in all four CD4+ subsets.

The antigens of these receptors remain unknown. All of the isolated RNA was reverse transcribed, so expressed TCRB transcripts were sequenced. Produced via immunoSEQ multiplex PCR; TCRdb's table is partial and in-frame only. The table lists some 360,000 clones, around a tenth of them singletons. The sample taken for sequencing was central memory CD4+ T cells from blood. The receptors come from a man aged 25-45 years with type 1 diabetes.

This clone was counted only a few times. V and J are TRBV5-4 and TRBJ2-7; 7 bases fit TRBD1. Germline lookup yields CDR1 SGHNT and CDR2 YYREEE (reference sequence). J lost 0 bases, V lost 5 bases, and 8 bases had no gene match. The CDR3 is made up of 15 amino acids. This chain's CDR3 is CASRKTGHTSYEQYF. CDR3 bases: TGTGCCAGCAGGAAGACAGGGCATACCTCCTACGAGCAGTACTTC. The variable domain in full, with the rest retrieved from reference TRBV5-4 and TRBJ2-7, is ETGVTQSPTHLIKTRGQQVTLRCSSQSGHNTVSWYQQALGQGPQFIFQYYREEENGRGNFPPRFSGLQFPNYSSELNVNALELDDSALYLCASRKTGHTSYEQYFGPGTRLTVT.

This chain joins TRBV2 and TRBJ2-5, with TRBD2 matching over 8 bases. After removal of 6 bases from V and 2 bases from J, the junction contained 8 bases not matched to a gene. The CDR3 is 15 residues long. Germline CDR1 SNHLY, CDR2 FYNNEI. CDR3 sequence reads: CASRLSSGPQETQYF. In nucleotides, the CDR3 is TGTGCCAGCAGGCTCTCTAGCGGGCCACAAGAGACCCAGTACTTC.

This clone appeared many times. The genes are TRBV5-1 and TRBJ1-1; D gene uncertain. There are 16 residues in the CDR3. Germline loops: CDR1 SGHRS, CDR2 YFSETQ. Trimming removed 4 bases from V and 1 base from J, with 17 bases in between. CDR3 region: CASSVGSWEGNTEAFF. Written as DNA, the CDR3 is TGCGCCAGCAGCGTCGGATCGTGGGAAGGGAACACTGAAGCTTTCTTT.

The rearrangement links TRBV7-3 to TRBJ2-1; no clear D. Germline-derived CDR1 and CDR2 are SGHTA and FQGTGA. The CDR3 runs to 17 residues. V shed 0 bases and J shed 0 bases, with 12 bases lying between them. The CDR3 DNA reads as TGTGCCAGCAGCTTAACCGGGCAGTCCAGCTCCTACAATGAGCAGTTCTTC. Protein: CASSLTGQSSSYNEQFF.

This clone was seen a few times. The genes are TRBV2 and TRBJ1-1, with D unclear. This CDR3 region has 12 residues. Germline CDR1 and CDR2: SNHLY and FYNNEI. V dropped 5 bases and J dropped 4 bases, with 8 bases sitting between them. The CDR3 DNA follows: TGTGCCAGCAGTTCAGACTCCACTGAAGCTTTCTTT. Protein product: CASSSDSTEAFF.

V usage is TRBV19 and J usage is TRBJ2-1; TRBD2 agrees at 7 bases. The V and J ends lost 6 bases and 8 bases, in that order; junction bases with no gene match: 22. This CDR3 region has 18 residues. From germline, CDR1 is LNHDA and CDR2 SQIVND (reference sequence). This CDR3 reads CASSQKLGASGGWDEQFF. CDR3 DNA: TGTGCCAGTAGCCAAAAACTCGGGGCTAGCGGAGGGTGGGATGAGCAGTTCTTC.

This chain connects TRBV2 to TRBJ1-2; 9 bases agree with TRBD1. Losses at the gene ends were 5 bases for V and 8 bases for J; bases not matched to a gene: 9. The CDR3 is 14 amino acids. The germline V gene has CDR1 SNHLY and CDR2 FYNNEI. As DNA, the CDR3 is TGTGCCAGCAGTTACTCGACAGGGGGAGAAGGCTACACCTTC. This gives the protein CASSYSTGGEGYTF.

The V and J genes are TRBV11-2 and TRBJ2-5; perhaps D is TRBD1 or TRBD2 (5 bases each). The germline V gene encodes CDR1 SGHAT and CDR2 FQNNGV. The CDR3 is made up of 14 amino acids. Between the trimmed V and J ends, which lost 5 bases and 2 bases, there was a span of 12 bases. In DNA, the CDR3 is TGTGCCAGCAGCCCATGGGGGATACAAGAGACCCAGTACTTC. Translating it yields CASSPWGIQETQYF. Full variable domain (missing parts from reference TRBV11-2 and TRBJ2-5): EAGVAQSPRYKIIEKRQSVAFWCNPISGHATLYWYQQILGQGPKLLIQFQNNGVVDDSQLPKDRFSAERLKGVDSTLKIQPAKLEDSAVYLCASSPWGIQETQYFGPGTRLLVL.

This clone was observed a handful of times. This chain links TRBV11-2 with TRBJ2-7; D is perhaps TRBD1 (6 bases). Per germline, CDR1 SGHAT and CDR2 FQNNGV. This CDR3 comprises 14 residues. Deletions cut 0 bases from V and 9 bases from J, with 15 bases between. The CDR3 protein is CASSLEAFRGGQYF. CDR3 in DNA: TGTGCCAGCAGCTTAGAGGCTTTCCGAGGGGGGCAGTACTTC.

The CDR3 sequence: CAWRKGTSEFYEQYF. The DNA for the CDR3 is TGTGCCTGGAGGAAGGGGACTAGCGAGTTCTACGAGCAGTACTTC. The gene calls are TRBV30 and TRBJ2-7; 10 positions agree with TRBD2. From germline, CDR1 is GTSNPN and CDR2 SVGIG (reference sequence). This CDR3 is built from 15 residues. V trimming: 3 bases; J trimming: 3 bases; junction bases outside the gene matches: 8.

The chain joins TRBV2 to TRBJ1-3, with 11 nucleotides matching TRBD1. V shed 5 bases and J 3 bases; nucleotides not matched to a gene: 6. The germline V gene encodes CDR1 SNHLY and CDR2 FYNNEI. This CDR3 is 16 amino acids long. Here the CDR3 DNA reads TGTGCCAGCAGTCCAGGACAGGGGGCAGGTGGAAACACCATATATTTT. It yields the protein CASSPGQGAGGNTIYF. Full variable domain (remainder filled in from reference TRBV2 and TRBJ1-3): EPEVTQTPSHQVTQMGQEVILRCVPISNHLYFYWYRQILGQKVEFLVSFYNNEISEKSEIFDDQFSVERPDGSNFTLKIRSTKLEDSAMYFCASSPGQGAGGNTIYFGEGSWLTVV.

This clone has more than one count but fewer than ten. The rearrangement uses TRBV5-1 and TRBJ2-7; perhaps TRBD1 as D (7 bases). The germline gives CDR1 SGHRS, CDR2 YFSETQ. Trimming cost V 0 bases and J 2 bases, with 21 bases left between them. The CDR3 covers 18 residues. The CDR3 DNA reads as TGCGCCAGCAGCTTGGCCGGAGGGGGCGCGAGCCGCGCCTACGAGCAGTACTTC. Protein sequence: CASSLAGGGASRAYEQYF.

CDR3 DNA sequence: TGCAGTGCTAGTCATTCAGGGGGCACTTTCTTT. The encoded protein is CSASHSGGTFF. V usage is TRBV20-1 and J usage is TRBJ1-1; 8 nucleotides line up with TRBD1. This CDR3 contains 11 residues. Germline V gene lookup returns CDR1 DFQATT and CDR2 SNEGSKA (reference sequence). V lost 3 bases and J lost 12; bases outside the gene matches: 6.

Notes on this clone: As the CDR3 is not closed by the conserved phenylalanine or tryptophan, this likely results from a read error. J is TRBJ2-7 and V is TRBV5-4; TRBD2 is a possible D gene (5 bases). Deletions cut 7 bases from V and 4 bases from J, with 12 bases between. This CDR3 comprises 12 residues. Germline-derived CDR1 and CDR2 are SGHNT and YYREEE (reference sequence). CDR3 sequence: CASSNPGYEQYL. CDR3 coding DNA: TGTGCCAGCTCAAATCCGGGGTACGAGCAGTACCTC.

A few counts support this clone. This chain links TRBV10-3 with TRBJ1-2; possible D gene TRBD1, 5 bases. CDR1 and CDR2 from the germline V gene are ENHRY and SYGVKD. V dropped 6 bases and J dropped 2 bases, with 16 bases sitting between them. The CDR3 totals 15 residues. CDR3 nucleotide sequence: TGTGCCATCAGAGTTTCGGCGGGGCTGAACTATGGCTACACCTTC. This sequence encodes CAIRVSAGLNYGYTF.

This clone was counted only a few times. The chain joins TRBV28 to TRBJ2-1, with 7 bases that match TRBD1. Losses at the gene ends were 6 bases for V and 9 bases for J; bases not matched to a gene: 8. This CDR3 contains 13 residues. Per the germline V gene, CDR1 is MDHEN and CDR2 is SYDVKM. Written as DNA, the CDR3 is TGTGCCAGCAGCCTCAGGGGGATTGGTGAGCAGTTCTTC. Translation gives CASSLRGIGEQFF.